This T cell receptor beta chain appears in the sequencing data of a study of OX40 agonist ivuxolimab in advanced cancers. Regarding this clone: Its target is not known.

Here immunoSEQ multiplex PCR was the method, and the copy in TCRdb shows in-frame clones only, minus some. The table lists roughly 58,000 clones, 70% to 90% of them singletons. Study-level findings and limits: Expanded clones were, on average, more numerous among CD8+ T cells than CD4+. At doses 0.1 to 3.0 mg/kg, CD4+ and CD8+ clones expanded.

Prior autoimmune disease or systemic immunosuppression barred patients. Cycle 7 day 1, cycle 4 day 1, and baseline were the timepoints at which blood was sampled. Trimming cost V 6 bases and J 5 bases, with 14 bases left between them. Germline V lookup: CDR1 MNHEY, CDR2 SVGAGI. The CDR3 runs 14 residues. Sequencing used CD4+ or CD8+ T cells sorted from blood, obtained in a trial of the OX40 agonist ivuxolimab. The rearrangement joins TRBV6-5 to TRBJ2-1; D possibly corresponds to TRBD2 (5 bases). The TCR comes from an adult with an advanced solid tumor such as melanoma, head and neck, liver or kidney cancer. Written as DNA, the CDR3 is TGTGCCAGCAGCCGGACTGATCTTAACAATGAGCAGTTCTTC. Residues: CASSRTDLNNEQFF.